This TCR beta chain was captured in a study of CD8 T cells in ankylosing spondylitis. Whole-study findings and limits: CD8+ cells made up the disease-linked clones, which were relatively rare in peripheral blood. Disease-linked clones reportedly showed significant enrichment in matched ankylosing spondylitis synovial fluid.

This clonotype was seen a handful of times. No antigen is known for it. Researchers built TCR beta libraries using quantitative 5'-RACE with molecular barcodes. One entry per CDR3 protein results from TCRdb running MiXCR on the 5' RACE reads. Seen here are 300,000 to 350,000 distinct CDR3 sequences, roughly 15% observed once, and the top ten hold about 1%. CDR1 and CDR2 (germline): LGHNA, YNFKEQ. The V end was cut by 3 bases, the J end by 5 bases, with 11 bases between. CDR3 size: 13 residues. Input material: blood, either unsorted or a sorted T cell fraction (not recorded which). The sequence was obtained from a male donor with ankylosing spondylitis or in good health (not recorded which). The rearrangement uses TRBV4-2 and TRBJ2-7, with D perhaps matching TRBD1 (5 bases). CDR3 protein: CASSHPGFHEQYF. For the CDR3, the DNA is TGTGCCAGCAGCCACCCAGGGTTCCACGAGCAGTACTTC.